The entry that follows covers one TCR beta chain sequence. The antigen remains unidentified. Partitioning of CD4+ cells yielded a CD45RA+ naive subset and a CD45RA-negative memory subset. Per the original methods: In the immunoSEQ data, sequences were junction-only and lacked quality scores, so filtering differed. Sequencing was performed with immunoSEQ multiplex PCR; in TCRdb, only in-frame clones are kept and a portion is missing. Clonal size and the V and J genes are those of that table, whereas D and trimming came from the DNA. This sample carries millions of clones, 95% of them seen once, and the ten largest clones take 0.1% to 0.15%. The data stem from a study of shared clonotypes between healthy human individuals. General observations from the study: Among donors, clonotype sharing was expected to be affected by sequencing depth. Among non-shared clonotypes, generation probabilities were lower than among those shared by all four donors.

The CDR3 covers 16 residues. Per the germline V gene, CDR1 is LNHDA and CDR2 is SQIVND (reference sequence). With 3 bases removed from V and 3 bases from J, the gap between germline ends came to 18 bases. The origin of this receptor is a young man in good health. The V and J genes are TRBV19 and TRBJ2-7; D may match TRBD1 or TRBD2 (6 bases each). Source material: naive CD4+ T cells sorted from blood. The sample's subset: CD45RA+ positively selected. Here the CDR3 reads CASSMGGAGPYYEQYF. The CDR3, as DNA: TGTGCCAGTAGTATGGGGGGCGCGGGGCCTTACTACGAGCAGTACTTC.